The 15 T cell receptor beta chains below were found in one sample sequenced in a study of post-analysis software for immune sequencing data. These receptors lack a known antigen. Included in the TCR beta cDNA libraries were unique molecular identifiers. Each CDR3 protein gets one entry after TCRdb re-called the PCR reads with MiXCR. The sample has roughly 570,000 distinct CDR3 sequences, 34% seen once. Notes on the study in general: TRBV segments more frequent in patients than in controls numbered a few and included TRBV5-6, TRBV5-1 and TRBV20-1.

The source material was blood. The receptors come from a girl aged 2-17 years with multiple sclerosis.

Written as DNA, the CDR3 is TGTGCCAGCAGCGAGGGGACAGGGACGAAGACCCAGTACTTC. Its protein is CASSEGTGTKTQYF. The chain is built from TRBV9 and TRBJ2-5, with TRBD1 matching over 9 bases. CDR3 size: 14 residues. Unmatched junction bases numbered 6, after V lost 3 bases and J lost 6 bases. Germline-derived CDR1 and CDR2 are SGDLS and YYNGEE.

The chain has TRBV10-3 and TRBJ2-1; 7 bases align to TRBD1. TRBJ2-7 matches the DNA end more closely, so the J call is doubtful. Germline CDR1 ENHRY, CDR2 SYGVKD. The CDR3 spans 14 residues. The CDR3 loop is CAVNPRDSLYEQYF. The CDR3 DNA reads TGTGCCGTCAACCCCCGGGACAGCCTTTACGAGCAGTACTTC.

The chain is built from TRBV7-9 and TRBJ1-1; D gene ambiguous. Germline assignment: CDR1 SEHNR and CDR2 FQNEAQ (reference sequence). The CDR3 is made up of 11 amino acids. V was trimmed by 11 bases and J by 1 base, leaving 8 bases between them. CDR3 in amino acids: CALYKNTEAFF. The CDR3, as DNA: TGTGCCCTTTACAAGAACACTGAAGCTTTCTTT.

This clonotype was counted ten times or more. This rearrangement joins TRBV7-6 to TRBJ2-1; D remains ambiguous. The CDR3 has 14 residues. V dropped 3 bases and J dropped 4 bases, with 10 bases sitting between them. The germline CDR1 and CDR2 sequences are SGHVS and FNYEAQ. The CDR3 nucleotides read TGTGCCAGCAGCTTCCCCCCGGGTTACAATGAGCAGTTCTTC. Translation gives CASSFPPGYNEQFF.

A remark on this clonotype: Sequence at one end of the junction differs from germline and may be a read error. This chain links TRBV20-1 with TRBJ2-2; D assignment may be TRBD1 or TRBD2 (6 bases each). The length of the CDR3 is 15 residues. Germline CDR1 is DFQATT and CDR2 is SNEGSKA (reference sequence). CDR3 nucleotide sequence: TGCAGTGCCCCTCCAGAGGGGGGCTTAGGCGGGGAGCGGTTTTTT. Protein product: CSAPPEGGLGGERFF.

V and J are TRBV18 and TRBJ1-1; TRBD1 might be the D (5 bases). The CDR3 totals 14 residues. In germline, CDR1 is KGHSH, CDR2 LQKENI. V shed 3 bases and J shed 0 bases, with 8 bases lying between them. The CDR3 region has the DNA TGTGCCAGCTCACCCAGCAGGGTGAACACTGAAGCTTTCTTT. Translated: CASSPSRVNTEAFF.

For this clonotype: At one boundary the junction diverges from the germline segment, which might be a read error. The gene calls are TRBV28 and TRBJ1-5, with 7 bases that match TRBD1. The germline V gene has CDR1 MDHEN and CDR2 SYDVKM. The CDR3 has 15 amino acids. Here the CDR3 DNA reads TGTGCCAGCAGTAGGGACAGACGATTGAATCGGCCCCAGCATTTT. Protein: CASSRDRRLNRPQHF. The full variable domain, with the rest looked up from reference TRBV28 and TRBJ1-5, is DVKVTQSSRYLVKRTGEKVFLECVQDMDHENMFWYRQDPGLGLRLIYFSYDVKMKEKGDIPEGYSVSREKKERFSLILESASTNQTSMYLCASSRDRRLNRPQHFGDGTRLSIL.

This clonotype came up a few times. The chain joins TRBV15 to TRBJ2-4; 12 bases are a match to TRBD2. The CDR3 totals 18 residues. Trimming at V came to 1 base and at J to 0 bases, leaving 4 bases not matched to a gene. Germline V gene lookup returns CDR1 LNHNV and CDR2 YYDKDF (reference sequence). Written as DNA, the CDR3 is TGTGCCACCAGCAGAGGGACTAGCGGGGTTCTAGCCAAAAACATTCAGTACTTC. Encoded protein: CATSRGTSGVLAKNIQYF. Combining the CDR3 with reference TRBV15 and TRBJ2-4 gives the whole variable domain DAMVIQNPRYQVTQFGKPVTLSCSQTLNHNVMYWYQQKSSQAPKLLFHYYDKDFNNEADTPDNFQSRRPNTSFCFLDIRSPGLGDTAMYLCATSRGTSGVLAKNIQYFGAGTRLSVL.

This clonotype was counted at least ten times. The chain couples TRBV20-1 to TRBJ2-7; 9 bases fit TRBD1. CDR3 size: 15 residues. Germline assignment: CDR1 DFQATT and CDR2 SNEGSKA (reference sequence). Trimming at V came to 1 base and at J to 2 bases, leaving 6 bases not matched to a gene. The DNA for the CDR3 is TGCAGTGCTAGAGGGCAGGGACAGGGCGCCTACGAGCAGTACTTC. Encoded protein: CSARGQGQGAYEQYF.

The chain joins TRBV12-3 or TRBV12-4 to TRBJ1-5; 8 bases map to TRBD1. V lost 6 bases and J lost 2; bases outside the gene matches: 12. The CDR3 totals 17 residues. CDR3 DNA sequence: TGTGCCAGCAGCCACAGACAGGGGCGCCTCGGCAATCAGCCCCAGCATTTT. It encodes CASSHRQGRLGNQPQHF.

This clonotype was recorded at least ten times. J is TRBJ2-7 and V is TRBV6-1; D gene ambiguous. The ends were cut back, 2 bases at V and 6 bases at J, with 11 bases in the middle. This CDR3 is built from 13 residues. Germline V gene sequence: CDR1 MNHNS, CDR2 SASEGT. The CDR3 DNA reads TGTGCCAGCAGTGAACAAACCTTCGGCGAGCAGTACTTC. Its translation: CASSEQTFGEQYF.

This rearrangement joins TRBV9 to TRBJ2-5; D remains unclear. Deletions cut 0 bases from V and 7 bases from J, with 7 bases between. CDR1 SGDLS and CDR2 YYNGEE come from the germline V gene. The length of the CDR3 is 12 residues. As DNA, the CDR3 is TGTGCCAGCAGCGTAGACGTCGGGACCCAGTACTTC. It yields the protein CASSVDVGTQYF.

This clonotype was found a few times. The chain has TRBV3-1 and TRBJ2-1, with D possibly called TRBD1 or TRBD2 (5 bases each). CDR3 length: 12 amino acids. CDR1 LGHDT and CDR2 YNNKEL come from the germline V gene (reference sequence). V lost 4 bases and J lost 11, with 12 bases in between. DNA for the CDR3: TGTGCCAGCAGCCGAACTGGGACGAAGCAGTTCTTC. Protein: CASSRTGTKQFF.

CDR3 coding DNA: TGTGCCACCAGTCCAACCGGGGGGCCGGGAGATACGCAGTATTTT. Amino acids: CATSPTGGPGDTQYF. The chain uses TRBV15 and TRBJ2-3; TRBD2 is a possible D gene (7 bases). The CDR3 totals 15 residues. Between the trimmed V and J ends, which lost 6 bases and 5 bases, there was a span of 18 bases. Germline V lookup: CDR1 LNHNV, CDR2 YYDKDF (reference sequence). Complete variable domain (other parts from reference TRBV15 and TRBJ2-3): DAMVIQNPRYQVTQFGKPVTLSCSQTLNHNVMYWYQQKSSQAPKLLFHYYDKDFNNEADTPDNFQSRRPNTSFCFLDIRSPGLGDTAMYLCATSPTGGPGDTQYFGPGTRLTVL.

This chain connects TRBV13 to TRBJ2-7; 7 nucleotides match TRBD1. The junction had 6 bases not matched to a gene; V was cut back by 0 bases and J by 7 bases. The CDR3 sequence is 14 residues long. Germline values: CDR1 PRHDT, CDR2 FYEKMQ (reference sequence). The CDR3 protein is CASSLGDRAVEQYF. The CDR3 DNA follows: TGTGCCAGCAGCTTAGGAGACAGGGCCGTTGAGCAGTACTTC.